This T cell receptor (beta chain) was obtained from a study of identical twins. Template switching introduced a universal primer site, and the cDNA bore unique molecular identifiers. TCRdb ran MiXCR on the 5' RACE reads and lists one entry per CDR3 protein. This table holds some 320,000 distinct CDR3 sequences, 9% to 15% found once. This clonotype appeared a few times. As yet, its antigen is unknown. V was shortened by 6 bases and J by 6 bases, with 23 bases between the two germline ends. The CDR3 has 16 amino acids. The V gene's germline CDR1 is SEHNR and CDR2 FQNEAQ (reference sequence). Every donor was a healthy Caucasian. Findings and limits, study-wide: Abundant cord blood beta clonotypes carried fewer insertions; memory repertoires showed none. Compared with unrelated sharing, twin-shared out-of-frame alpha sequences had more low-probability sequences.

The sample also formed part of further work on yellow fever vaccine responses in identical twins.

J is TRBJ1-1 and V is TRBV7-9; D unclear. The sequenced sample consisted of CD8+ T cells sorted from blood. This TCR was sampled from a woman under 30 in good health. The CDR3 spells CASSSTPPSAEPEAFF. DNA for the CDR3: TGTGCCAGCAGTTCAACCCCCCCTAGCGCTGAACCTGAAGCTTTCTTT. The full variable domain, completed using reference TRBV7-9 and TRBJ1-1, is DTGVSQNPRHKITKRGQNVTFRCDPISEHNRLYWYRQTLGQGPEFLTYFQNEAQLEKSRLLSDRFSAERPKGSFSTLEIQRTEQGDSAMYLCASSSTPPSAEPEAFFGQGTRLTVV.